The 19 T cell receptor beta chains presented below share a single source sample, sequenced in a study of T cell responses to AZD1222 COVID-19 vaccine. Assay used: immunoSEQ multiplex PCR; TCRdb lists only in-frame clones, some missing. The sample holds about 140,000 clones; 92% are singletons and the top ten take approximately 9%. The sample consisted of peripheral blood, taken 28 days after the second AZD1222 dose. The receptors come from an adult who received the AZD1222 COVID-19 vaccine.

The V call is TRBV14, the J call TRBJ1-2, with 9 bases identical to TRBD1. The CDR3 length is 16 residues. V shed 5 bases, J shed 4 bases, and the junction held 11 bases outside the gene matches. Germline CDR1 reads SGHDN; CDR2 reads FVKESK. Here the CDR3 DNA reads TGTGCCAGCAGCAGGTCCAGACAGGGGGATATCTATGGCTACACCTTC. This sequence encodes CASSRSRQGDIYGYTF.

CDR3 coding DNA: TGTGCCATCAGTCTCTCCGGAGGGGATACCGGGGAGCTGTTTTTT. Protein sequence: CAISLSGGDTGELFF. This chain connects TRBV10-3 to TRBJ2-2; D is perhaps TRBD2 (6 bases). Deletions cut 5 bases from V and 5 bases from J, with 15 bases between. Germline V gene lookup returns CDR1 ENHRY and CDR2 SYGVKD. CDR3 length equals 15 residues.

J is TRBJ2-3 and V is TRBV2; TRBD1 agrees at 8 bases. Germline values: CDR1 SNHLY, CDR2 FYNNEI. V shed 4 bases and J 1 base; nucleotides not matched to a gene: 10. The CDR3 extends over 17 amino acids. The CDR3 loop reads CASSGKLRGQGTDTQYF. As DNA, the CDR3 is TGTGCCAGCAGTGGAAAATTGAGGGGACAGGGCACAGATACGCAGTATTTT. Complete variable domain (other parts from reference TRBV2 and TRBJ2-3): EPEVTQTPSHQVTQMGQEVILRCVPISNHLYFYWYRQILGQKVEFLVSFYNNEISEKSEIFDDQFSVERPDGSNFTLKIRSTKLEDSAMYFCASSGKLRGQGTDTQYFGPGTRLTVL.

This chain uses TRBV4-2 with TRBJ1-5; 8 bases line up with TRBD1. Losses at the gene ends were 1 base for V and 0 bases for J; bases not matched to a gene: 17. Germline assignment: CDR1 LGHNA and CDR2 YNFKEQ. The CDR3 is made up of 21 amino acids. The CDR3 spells CASSQGGVPKTGEYSNQPQHF. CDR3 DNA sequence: TGTGCCAGCAGCCAAGGAGGCGTACCTAAGACAGGGGAGTATAGCAATCAGCCCCAGCATTTT.

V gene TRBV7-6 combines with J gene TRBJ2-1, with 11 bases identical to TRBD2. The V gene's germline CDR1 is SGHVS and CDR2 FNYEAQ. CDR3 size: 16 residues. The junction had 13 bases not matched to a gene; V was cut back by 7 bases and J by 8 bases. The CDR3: CASNPEGTSGIDEQFF. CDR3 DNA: TGTGCCAGCAACCCCGAGGGGACTAGCGGCATAGATGAGCAGTTCTTC.

CDR3 residues: CASSQKRGNTEAFF. The CDR3 coding sequence is TGTGCCAGCAGCCAGAAGCGGGGTAACACTGAAGCTTTCTTT. The chain is built from TRBV3-1 (or the pseudogene TRBV3-2) and TRBJ1-1; D gene unclear. This CDR3 is built from 14 residues. The ends were cut back, 3 bases at V and 2 bases at J, with 10 bases in the middle. CDR1 is LGHDT and CDR2 is YNNKEL in the germline V gene (reference sequence).

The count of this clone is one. The CDR3: CASSISGGDTGELFF. In DNA form, the CDR3 reads TGCGCCAGCAGCATAAGTGGGGGGGACACCGGGGAGCTGTTTTTT. The chain uses TRBV5-1 and TRBJ2-2, with 7 bases identical to TRBD2. V lost 4 bases, J lost 3 bases, and 6 bases stayed unmatched. This CDR3 spans 15 amino acids. Germline CDR1 is SGHRS and CDR2 is YFSETQ.

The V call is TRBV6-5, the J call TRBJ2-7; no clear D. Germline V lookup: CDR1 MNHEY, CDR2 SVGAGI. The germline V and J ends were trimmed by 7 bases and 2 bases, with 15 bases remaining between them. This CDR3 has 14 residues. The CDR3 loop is CASTRGSPPYEQYF. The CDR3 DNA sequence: TGTGCCAGCACCCGCGGTTCTCCGCCCTACGAGCAGTACTTC.

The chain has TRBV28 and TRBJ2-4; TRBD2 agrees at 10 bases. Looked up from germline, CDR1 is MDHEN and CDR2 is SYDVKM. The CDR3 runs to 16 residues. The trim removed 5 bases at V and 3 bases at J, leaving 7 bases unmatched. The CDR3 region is CASSISGGAGKNIQYF. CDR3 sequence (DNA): TGTGCCAGCAGTATAAGCGGGGGGGCGGGCAAAAACATTCAGTACTTC.

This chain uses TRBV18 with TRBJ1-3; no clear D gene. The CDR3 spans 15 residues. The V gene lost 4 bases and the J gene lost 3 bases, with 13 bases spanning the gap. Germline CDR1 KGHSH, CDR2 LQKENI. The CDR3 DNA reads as TGTGCCAGCTCACGGGAGGGATTAGATGGAAACACCATATATTTT. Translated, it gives CASSREGLDGNTIYF.

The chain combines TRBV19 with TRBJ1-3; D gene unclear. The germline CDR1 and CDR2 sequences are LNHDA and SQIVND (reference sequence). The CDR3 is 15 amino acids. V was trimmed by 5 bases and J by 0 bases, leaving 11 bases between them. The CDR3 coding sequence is TGTGCCAGTAGTTCCCGAGGAGTCTCTGGAAACACCATATATTTT. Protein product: CASSSRGVSGNTIYF. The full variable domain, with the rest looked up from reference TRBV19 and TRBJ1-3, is DGGITQSPKYLFRKEGQNVTLSCEQNLNHDAMYWYRQDPGQGLRLIYYSQIVNDFQKGDIAEGYSVSREKKESFPLTVTSAQKNPTAFYLCASSSRGVSGNTIYFGEGSWLTVV.

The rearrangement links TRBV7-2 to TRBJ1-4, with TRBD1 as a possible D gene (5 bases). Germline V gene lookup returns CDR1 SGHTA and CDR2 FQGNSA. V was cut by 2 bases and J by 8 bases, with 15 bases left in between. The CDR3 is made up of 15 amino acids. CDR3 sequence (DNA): TGTGCCAGCAGCTTATCAGGGTGGGGTGCGGAAAAACTGTTTTTT. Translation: CASSLSGWGAEKLFF.

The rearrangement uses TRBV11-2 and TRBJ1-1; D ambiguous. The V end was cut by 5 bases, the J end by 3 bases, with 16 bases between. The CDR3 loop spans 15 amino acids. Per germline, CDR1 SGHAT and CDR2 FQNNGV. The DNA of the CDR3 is TGTGCCAGCAGCCCTCCAGGTGGGCAGCACACTGAAGCTTTCTTT. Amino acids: CASSPPGGQHTEAFF. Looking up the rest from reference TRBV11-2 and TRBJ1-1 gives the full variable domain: EAGVAQSPRYKIIEKRQSVAFWCNPISGHATLYWYQQILGQGPKLLIQFQNNGVVDDSQLPKDRFSAERLKGVDSTLKIQPAKLEDSAVYLCASSPPGGQHTEAFFGQGTRLTVV.

CDR3 sequence reads: CASSRTKSTDTQYF. The CDR3 coding sequence is TGTGCCAGCAGTCGGACCAAGAGCACAGATACGCAGTATTTT. The gene calls are TRBV6-6 and TRBJ2-3; D is uncertain. This CDR3 region has 14 residues. Between the trimmed V and J ends, which lost 5 bases and 0 bases, there was a span of 9 bases. Germline V lookup: CDR1 MNHNY, CDR2 SVGAGI (reference sequence).

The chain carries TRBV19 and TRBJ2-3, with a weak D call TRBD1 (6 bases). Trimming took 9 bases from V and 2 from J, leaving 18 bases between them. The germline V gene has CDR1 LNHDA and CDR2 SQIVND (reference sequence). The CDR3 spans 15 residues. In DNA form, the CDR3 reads TGTGCCAGCGGGACCGGACAGACAATCACAGATACGCAGTATTTT. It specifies CASGTGQTITDTQYF.

CDR3: CASSENYNEQFF. In nucleotides, the CDR3 is TGTGCCAGCAGTGAAAACTACAATGAGCAGTTCTTC. The rearrangement links TRBV2 to TRBJ2-1; unclear D gene. This CDR3 spans 12 amino acids. The V gene lost 2 bases and the J gene lost 3 bases, with 2 bases spanning the gap. Germline loops: CDR1 SNHLY, CDR2 FYNNEI.

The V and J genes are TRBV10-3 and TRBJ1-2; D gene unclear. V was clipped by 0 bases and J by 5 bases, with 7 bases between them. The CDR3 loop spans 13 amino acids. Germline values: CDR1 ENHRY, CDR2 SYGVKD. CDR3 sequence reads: CAISESLGYGYTF. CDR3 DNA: TGTGCCATCAGTGAGTCGCTCGGTTATGGCTACACCTTC.

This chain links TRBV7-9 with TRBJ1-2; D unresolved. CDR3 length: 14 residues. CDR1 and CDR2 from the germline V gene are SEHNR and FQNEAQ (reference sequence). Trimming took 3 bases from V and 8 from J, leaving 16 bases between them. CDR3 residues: CASSLEGARGGYTF. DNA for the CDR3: TGTGCCAGCAGCTTGGAGGGAGCCCGGGGAGGCTACACCTTC.

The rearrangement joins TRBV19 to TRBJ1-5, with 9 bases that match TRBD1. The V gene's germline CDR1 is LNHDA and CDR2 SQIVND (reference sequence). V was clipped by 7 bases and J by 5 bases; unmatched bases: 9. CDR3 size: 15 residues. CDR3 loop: CASTRDRAGDQPQHF. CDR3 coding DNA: TGTGCCAGTACCCGGGACAGGGCAGGAGATCAGCCCCAGCATTTT.